The 2 T cell receptor beta chains below were found in one sample sequenced in a study of blood T cells in healthy people across ages. Primed by a sample-barcoded 5' primer and a J-beta primer mix, a second PCR proceeded for about 7 to 12 cycles. Each CDR3 protein gets one entry after TCRdb re-called the 5' RACE reads with MiXCR. This sample yields about 1,500,000 distinct CDR3 sequences, of which roughly 45% are seen a single time; around 8% belongs to the top ten. Sequenced sample: blood. The receptor source for this set is a woman under 30 in good health.

The J gene is TRBJ2-7, the V gene TRBV20-1, with TRBD2 as a possible D gene (5 bases). This CDR3 spans 16 amino acids. The V gene's germline CDR1 is DFQATT and CDR2 SNEGSKA (reference sequence). Trimming cost V 3 bases and J 6 bases, with 24 bases left between them. In nucleotides, the CDR3 is TGCAGTGCTAGTGGAGGCCCCTCGGCAGCAACTACCGAGCAGTACTTC. This sequence encodes CSASGGPSAATTEQYF.

The V call is TRBV14, the J call TRBJ2-7, with 9 bases that match TRBD2. The CDR3 contains 15 residues. V gave up 8 bases and J gave up 6 bases; unmatched junction bases: 14. The germline V gene encodes CDR1 SGHDN and CDR2 FVKESK. The CDR3 DNA is TGTGCCAGCGGACCCGGGACTAGCACGTTCGGCGAGCAGTACTTC. It yields the protein CASGPGTSTFGEQYF.